This TCR beta chain was identified in a study of T cell repertoires in aging, cancer and after chemotherapy. V gave up 3 bases and J gave up 2 bases, with 16 bases separating them. The CDR3 is 16 amino acids. Germline values: CDR1 SGHKS, CDR2 YYEKEE (reference sequence). Amplification of TCR beta used genomic DNA extracted from peripheral blood. Rearranged V-D-J TRB sequences were amplified with a mixed TRB-A/B primer pool. A single record per CDR3 protein comes from TCRdb applying MiXCR to the multiplex PCR reads. The top ten hold 65% to 75% of the sample, which has thousands of distinct CDR3 sequences, roughly 29% seen once.

Sequenced input: blood. This chain links TRBV5-5 with TRBJ2-3; D gene ambiguous. This TCR was recovered from a human donor with a blood cancer. The donor label of this sample is uncertain. The CDR3: CASSSSQTLPTDTQYF. Written as DNA, the CDR3 is TGTGCCAGCAGCTCCTCGCAGACCCTACCCACAGATACGCAGTATTTT.